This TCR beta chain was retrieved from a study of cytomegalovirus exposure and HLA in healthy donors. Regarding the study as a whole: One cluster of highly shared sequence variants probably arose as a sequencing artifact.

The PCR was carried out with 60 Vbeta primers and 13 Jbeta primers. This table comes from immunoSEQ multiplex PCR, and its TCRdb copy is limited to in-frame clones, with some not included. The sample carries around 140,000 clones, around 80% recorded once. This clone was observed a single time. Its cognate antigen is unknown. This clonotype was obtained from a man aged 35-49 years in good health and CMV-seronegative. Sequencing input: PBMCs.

The CDR3 DNA reads TGTGCCAGCAGCTTAGCTCTCACTGAAGCTTTCTTT. It translates to CASSLALTEAFF. The chain links TRBV7-8 to TRBJ1-1; D remains unclear. Germline V CDR1 and CDR2: SGHVS, FQNEAQ. The V end was cut by 0 bases, the J end by 4 bases, with 3 bases between. The CDR3 consists of 12 residues.